These 15 T cell receptor beta chains came from one sample sequenced in a study of PD-1 blockade in mismatch repair-deficient tumors. TCRdb's table, derived via immunoSEQ multiplex PCR, lists solely in-frame clones and lacks some. The data show some 97,000 clones, 82% seen once. The specimen comprised peripheral blood, sampled approximately 35 weeks after starting pembrolizumab. Every receptor here comes from an adult with mismatch repair-deficient cancer.

This chain links TRBV7-2 with TRBJ1-1; the D is unclear. Trimming shortened V by 0 bases and J by 0 bases, and 8 bases separated the two germline ends. The CDR3 totals 15 residues. Per germline, CDR1 SGHTA and CDR2 FQGNSA. The CDR3 spells CASSLASRMNTEAFF. The CDR3, as DNA: TGTGCCAGCAGCTTAGCGAGCAGAATGAACACTGAAGCTTTCTTT.

CDR3 sequence (DNA): TGTGCCAGCAGCCAAGATCCCATCGGGGCTGAATACGAGCAGTACTTC. It is translated as CASSQDPIGAEYEQYF. The rearrangement uses TRBV5-5 and TRBJ2-7; D is tentatively TRBD1 or TRBD2 (5 bases each). The CDR3 length is 16 residues. Germline V gene data show CDR1 as SGHKS and CDR2 as YYEKEE (reference sequence). Trimming removed 4 bases at V and 4 bases at J, with 21 bases between.

The chain combines TRBV23-1 with TRBJ1-1, with TRBD1 matching 11 bases. TRBV23-1 belongs to the ORF category, with a function that is uncertain. The V and J ends lost 6 bases and 3 bases, in that order; junction bases with no gene match: 18. This CDR3 is built from 19 residues. CDR3 coding DNA: TGCGCCAGCAGCCACGCCGGTTCCGGACAGGGGGCTATGTACACTGAAGCTTTCTTT. Amino acid sequence: CASSHAGSGQGAMYTEAFF.

V gene TRBV9 combines with J gene TRBJ2-5; perhaps D is TRBD1 or TRBD2 (6 bases each). The CDR3 consists of 15 residues. V was cut by 4 bases and J by 5 bases, with 18 bases left in between. Germline V gene data show CDR1 as SGDLS and CDR2 as YYNGEE. The CDR3 region is CASSRLGGTDETQYF. CDR3 in DNA: TGTGCCAGCAGCCGATTAGGGGGGACTGATGAGACCCAGTACTTC.

V is TRBV19 and J is TRBJ1-5; D is unclear. CDR3 length equals 15 residues. Germline V gene data show CDR1 as LNHDA and CDR2 as SQIVND (reference sequence). Trimming took off 6 bases at V and 0 bases at J, with 12 bases between the two ends. CDR3 in DNA: TGTGCCAGTAGCATCAGTGTTTATAGCAATCAGCCCCAGCATTTT. It is translated as CASSISVYSNQPQHF.

The genes are TRBV5-1 and TRBJ2-2; the match to TRBD2 covers 9 bases. The CDR3 sequence is 16 residues long. The ends lost 4 bases at V and 4 bases at J; junction bases unmatched: 8. CDR1 is SGHRS, CDR2 YFSETQ, per germline. The CDR3, as DNA: TGCGCCAGCAGCCTCCTTAGCGGGAGTGGCACCGGGGAGCTGTTTTTT. This encodes CASSLLSGSGTGELFF.

As DNA, the CDR3 is TGTGCCAGCAGTGAAGATGTAAGGGGGCGAGGCTACACCTTC. This gives the protein CASSEDVRGRGYTF. The gene calls are TRBV6-1 and TRBJ1-2, with TRBD1 matching 7 bases. With V trimmed by 1 base and J by 8 bases, 7 bases remained unmatched. The CDR3 is 14 amino acids. Germline loops: CDR1 MNHNS, CDR2 SASEGT.

The gene calls are TRBV11-3 and TRBJ2-1, with D perhaps TRBD1 (6 bases). Trimming pared 4 bases from V and 4 bases from J, leaving 11 bases between. Germline CDR1 SGHNT, CDR2 YENEEA. This CDR3 has 14 residues. This CDR3 is CASSSGDIYNEQFF. The CDR3 DNA follows: TGTGCCAGCAGCTCTGGGGACATTTACAATGAGCAGTTCTTC.

The chain links TRBV6-5 to TRBJ1-2; D gene ambiguous. Trimming removed 4 bases at V and 8 bases at J, with 11 bases between. The CDR3 loop spans 12 amino acids. The V gene's germline CDR1 is MNHEY and CDR2 SVGAGI. CDR3 region: CASSSVGVGYTF. CDR3 nucleotides: TGTGCCAGCAGTTCCGTCGGGGTAGGCTACACCTTC.

The chain is built from TRBV9 and TRBJ2-3, with TRBD1 as a possible D gene (6 bases). The V gene lost 4 bases and the J gene lost 3 bases, with 15 bases spanning the gap. Germline V gene sequence: CDR1 SGDLS, CDR2 YYNGEE. The CDR3 is 15 residues long. The CDR3 here is CASSPITGSTDTQYF. CDR3 sequence (DNA): TGTGCCAGCAGCCCTATAACAGGGAGTACAGATACGCAGTATTTT.

This sequence joins TRBV19 and TRBJ1-1, with 8 bases aligning to TRBD1. The CDR3 totals 18 residues. CDR1 and CDR2 (germline): LNHDA, SQIVND (reference sequence). Trimming removed 0 bases from V and 0 bases from J; junction bases left unmatched: 9. The CDR3 protein is CASSIDPRPGQVNTEAFF. The CDR3 DNA follows: TGTGCCAGTAGTATAGATCCAAGACCGGGACAGGTGAACACTGAAGCTTTCTTT.

The chain joins TRBV6-6 to TRBJ1-2, with 11 bases aligning to TRBD1. The CDR3 is made up of 15 amino acids. V lost 2 bases to trimming and J lost 8 bases; unmatched junction nucleotides: 7. CDR1 is MNHNY, CDR2 SVGAGI, per germline (reference sequence). The CDR3 bases are TGTGCCAGCAGTTACCCCGGGACAGGGGGAAGAGGCTACACCTTC. The encoded protein is CASSYPGTGGRGYTF.

This clone was counted a few times. This specimen includes other DNA sequences encoding the same CDR3. The chain combines TRBV19 with TRBJ2-1, with unresolved D. In germline, CDR1 is LNHDA, CDR2 SQIVND (reference sequence). CDR3 length: 14 residues. Trimming pared 2 bases from V and 0 bases from J, leaving 5 bases between. The CDR3 loop reads CASSIQSSYNEQFF. The DNA for the CDR3 is TGTGCCAGTAGTATACAGAGCTCCTACAATGAGCAGTTCTTC. Full variable domain (rest looked up from reference TRBV19 and TRBJ2-1): DGGITQSPKYLFRKEGQNVTLSCEQNLNHDAMYWYRQDPGQGLRLIYYSQIVNDFQKGDIAEGYSVSREKKESFPLTVTSAQKNPTAFYLCASSIQSSYNEQFFGPGTRLTVL.

This clone was seen only a few times. V is TRBV6-1 and J is TRBJ1-5; D possibly corresponds to TRBD1 (6 bases). CDR1 is MNHNS, CDR2 SASEGT, per germline. Trimming stripped 4 bases from V and 2 bases from J, with 18 bases between. The CDR3 totals 17 residues. The CDR3 reads CASSGRTTGLRNQPQHF. CDR3 sequence (DNA): TGTGCCAGCAGTGGAAGAACAACAGGGTTGCGCAATCAGCCCCAGCATTTT.

Points on this clone: This sample includes further DNA sequences coding for the same CDR3. This CDR3 reads CASSSPSSYEQYF. For the CDR3, the DNA is TGTGCCAGCAGCTCCCCGAGCAGCTACGAGCAGTACTTC. This chain uses TRBV7-9 with TRBJ2-7; D uncertain. V was pared by 4 bases and J by 3 bases, with 10 bases between. The CDR3 has 13 residues. Germline CDR1 SEHNR, CDR2 FQNEAQ (reference sequence).